The sample holds a few counts of the clone carrying this T cell receptor beta chain. Its antigen is undetermined. These data originate in a study of cytomegalovirus exposure and HLA in healthy donors. Study findings and constraints: In an earlier analysis, most TCR beta V segments were productive about 87% or about 30% of the time.

The PCR made use of 60 Vbeta and 13 Jbeta primers. TCRdb keeps only in-frame clones here, not all; method: immunoSEQ multiplex PCR. This sample yields 180,000 or so clones, of which about 9.4% are seen a single time; over 1% belongs to the top ten. V shed 4 bases and J shed 0 bases, with 11 bases lying between them. The CDR3 is 15 residues long. Germline CDR1 reads SGHKS; CDR2 reads YYEKEE (reference sequence). The sequence was collected from a woman younger than 45 in good health and CMV-seropositive. Material: PBMCs. The chain links TRBV5-5 to TRBJ1-3, with TRBD1 as a possible D gene (6 bases). The CDR3 sequence is CASSPGQSSGNTIYF. DNA of the CDR3: TGTGCCAGCAGCCCCGGACAGAGCTCTGGAAACACCATATATTTT.